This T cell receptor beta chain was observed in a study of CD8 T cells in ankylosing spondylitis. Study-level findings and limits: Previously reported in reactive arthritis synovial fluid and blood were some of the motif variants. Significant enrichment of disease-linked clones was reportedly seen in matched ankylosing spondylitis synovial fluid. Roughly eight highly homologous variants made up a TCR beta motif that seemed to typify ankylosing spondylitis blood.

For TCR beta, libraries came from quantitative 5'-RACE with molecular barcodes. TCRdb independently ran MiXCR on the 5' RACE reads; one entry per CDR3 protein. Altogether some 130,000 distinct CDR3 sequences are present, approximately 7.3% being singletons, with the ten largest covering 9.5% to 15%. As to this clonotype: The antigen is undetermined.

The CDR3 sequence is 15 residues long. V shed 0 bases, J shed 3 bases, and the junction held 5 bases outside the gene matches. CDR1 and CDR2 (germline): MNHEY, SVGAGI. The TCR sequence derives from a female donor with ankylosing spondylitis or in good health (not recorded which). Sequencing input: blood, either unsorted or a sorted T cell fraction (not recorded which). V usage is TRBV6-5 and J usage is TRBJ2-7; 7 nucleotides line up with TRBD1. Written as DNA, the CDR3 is TGTGCCAGCAGTTACTCTCGGGACAGAAACTACGAGCAGTACTTC. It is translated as CASSYSRDRNYEQYF.